This entry lists 6 T cell receptor beta chains sequenced from one sample in a study of T cell responses to AZD1222 COVID-19 vaccine. Method: immunoSEQ multiplex PCR; TCRdb's copy keeps in-frame clones and lacks some. The data contain 130,000 to 150,000 clones, 90% of them singletons. The sequences come from peripheral blood, collected on day 0 of AZD1222 vaccination. Source of these receptors: an adult in good health.

The chain has TRBV13 and TRBJ1-1, with 10 positions matching TRBD1. CDR1 is PRHDT and CDR2 is FYEKMQ in the germline V gene (reference sequence). V shed 5 bases, J shed 6 bases, and the junction held 6 bases outside the gene matches. The CDR3 sequence is 14 residues long. The CDR3 bases are TGTGCCAGCAGCCTCGGACAGGGGGTGGCTGAAGCTTTCTTT. Translating gives CASSLGQGVAEAFF.

This clone has a single count. This chain uses TRBV9 with TRBJ1-1, with TRBD1 as a possible D gene (5 bases). With 1 base removed from V and 7 bases from J, the gap between germline ends came to 11 bases. Per germline, CDR1 SGDLS and CDR2 YYNGEE. This CDR3 is built from 13 residues. The CDR3 DNA reads TGTGCCAGCAGCGTAAGACAGTTTGGTGAAGCTTTCTTT. This gives the protein CASSVRQFGEAFF.

The gene calls are TRBV7-2 and TRBJ2-3; D unclear. The V end was cut by 8 bases, the J end by 0 bases, with 12 bases between. The length of the CDR3 is 14 residues. The germline CDR1 and CDR2 sequences are SGHTA and FQGNSA. The CDR3 nucleotides read TGTGCCAGCGCCCGTCCTGATAGCACAGATACGCAGTATTTT. Translated: CASARPDSTDTQYF.

The rearrangement links TRBV6-4 to TRBJ2-1; weak D call: TRBD2 (5 bases). This CDR3 is built from 17 residues. Germline V gives CDR1 MRHNA, CDR2 SNTAGT. V lost 2 bases, J lost 7 bases, and 21 bases lay in between. In DNA, the CDR3 is TGTGCCAGCAGTGACAGTAGCGCCACGGGAATTTTTAATGAGCAGTTCTTC. Translating gives CASSDSSATGIFNEQFF.

The genes are TRBV19 and TRBJ2-1; 14 bases are a match to TRBD2. Germline CDR1 reads LNHDA; CDR2 reads SQIVND (reference sequence). The ends lost 6 bases at V and 10 bases at J; junction bases unmatched: 14. The CDR3 spans 17 residues. The CDR3 nucleotides are TGTGCCAGTAGCATCCCCGGACTAGCGGGAGGAGTATGGGAGCAGTTCTTC. Translating gives CASSIPGLAGGVWEQFF.

The J gene is TRBJ1-3, the V gene TRBV5-4, with D hard to call. CDR1 and CDR2 (germline): SGHNT, YYREEE (reference sequence). The CDR3 spans 15 residues. V lost 2 bases and J 0 bases, leaving 9 bases between the germline ends. Here the CDR3 DNA reads TGTGCCAGCAGCTTCTATGGGAGCTCTGGAAACACCATATATTTT. Translation gives CASSFYGSSGNTIYF. The full variable domain, with the rest looked up from reference TRBV5-4 and TRBJ1-3, is ETGVTQSPTHLIKTRGQQVTLRCSSQSGHNTVSWYQQALGQGPQFIFQYYREEENGRGNFPPRFSGLQFPNYSSELNVNALELDDSALYLCASSFYGSSGNTIYFGEGSWLTVV.